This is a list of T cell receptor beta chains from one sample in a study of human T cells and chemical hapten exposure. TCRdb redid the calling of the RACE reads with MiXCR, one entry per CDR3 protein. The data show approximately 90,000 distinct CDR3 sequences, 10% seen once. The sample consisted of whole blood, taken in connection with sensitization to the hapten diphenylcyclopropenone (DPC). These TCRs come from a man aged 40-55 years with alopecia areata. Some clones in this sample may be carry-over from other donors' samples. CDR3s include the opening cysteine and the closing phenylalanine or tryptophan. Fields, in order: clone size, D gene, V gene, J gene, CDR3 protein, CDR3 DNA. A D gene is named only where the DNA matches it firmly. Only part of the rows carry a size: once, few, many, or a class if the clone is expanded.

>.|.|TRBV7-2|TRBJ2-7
CASSPSGRVGQYF
TGTGCCAGCAGCCCCAGTGGTAGGGTGGGGCAGTACTTC
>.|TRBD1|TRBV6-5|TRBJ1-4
CASSYTGQGKGKLFF
TGTGCCAGCAGTTACACGGGACAGGGTAAAGGAAAACTGTTTTTT
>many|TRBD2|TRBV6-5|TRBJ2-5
CASIAGGPQETQYF
TGTGCCAGTATAGCGGGAGGGCCTCAAGAGACCCAGTACTTC
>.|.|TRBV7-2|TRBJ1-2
CASRPDYNYGYTF
TGTGCCAGCAGACCGGATTATAACTATGGCTACACCTTC
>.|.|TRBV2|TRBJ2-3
CASATGDTQYF
TGTGCCAGCGCCACAGGAGATACGCAGTATTTT
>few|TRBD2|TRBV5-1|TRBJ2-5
CASSPGLAETQYF
TGCGCCAGCAGCCCGGGACTAGCAGAGACCCAGTACTTC
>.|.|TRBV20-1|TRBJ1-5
CSAPVGDNQPQHF
TGCAGTGCTCCAGTAGGGGATAATCAGCCCCAGCATTTT
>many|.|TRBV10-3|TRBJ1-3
CAISEGTSGNTIYF
TGTGCCATCAGTGAAGGCACCTCTGGAAACACCATATATTTT
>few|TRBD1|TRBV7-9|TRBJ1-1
CASSPRTGTYTEAFF
TGTGCCAGCAGCCCCCGGACAGGAACGTACACTGAAGCTTTCTTT
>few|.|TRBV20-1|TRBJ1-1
CSARDLGADATEAFF
TGCAGTGCTAGAGATCTTGGGGCGGATGCTACTGAAGCTTTCTTT
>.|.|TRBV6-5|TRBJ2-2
CASTHGSHGNTGELFF
TGTGCCAGCACTCACGGATCCCATGGGAACACCGGGGAGCTGTTTTTT
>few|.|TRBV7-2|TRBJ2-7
CASSLADSYASYEQYF
TGTGCCAGCAGCTTAGCGGACAGTTACGCTTCCTACGAGCAGTACTTC
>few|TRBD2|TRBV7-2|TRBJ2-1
CASSDDSGRAGEQFF
TGTGCCAGCAGCGACGATAGCGGGAGGGCCGGGGAGCAGTTCTTC
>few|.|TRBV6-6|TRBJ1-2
CASSSAGDSGYTF
TGTGCCAGCAGTTCCGCCGGGGATTCTGGCTACACCTTC
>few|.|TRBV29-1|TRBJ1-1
CSVEATGRRTEAFF
TGCAGCGTTGAAGCTACAGGGAGGAGGACTGAAGCTTTCTTT
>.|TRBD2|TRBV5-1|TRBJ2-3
CASSSTSFATDTQYF
TGCGCCAGCAGCTCGACTAGCTTTGCCACAGATACGCAGTATTTT
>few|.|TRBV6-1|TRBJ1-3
CASSDWGKGYTIYF
TGTGCCAGCAGTGATTGGGGGAAGGGATACACCATATATTTT
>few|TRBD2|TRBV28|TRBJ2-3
CASSPREEGTDTQYF
TGTGCCAGCAGTCCGCGGGAGGAGGGTACAGATACGCAGTATTTT
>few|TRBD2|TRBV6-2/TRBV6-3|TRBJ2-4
CAIWEGLPENIQYF
TGTGCCATTTGGGAGGGCTTACCTGAAAACATTCAGTACTTC
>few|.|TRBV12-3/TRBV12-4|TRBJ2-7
CASSPLAGVTKQYF
TGTGCCAGCAGTCCTCTGGCAGGAGTTACGAAGCAGTACTTC
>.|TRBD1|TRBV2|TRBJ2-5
CASSNPDRGQETQYF
TGTGCCAGCAGCAATCCCGACAGGGGGCAAGAGACCCAGTACTTC
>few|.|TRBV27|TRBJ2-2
CASSPIDSNTGELFF
TGTGCCAGCAGTCCAATTGACTCAAACACCGGGGAGCTGTTTTTT
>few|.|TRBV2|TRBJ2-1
CASSERQGNTKYYNEQFF
TGTGCCAGCAGTGAACGCCAGGGAAATACGAAGTACTACAATGAGCAGTTCTTC
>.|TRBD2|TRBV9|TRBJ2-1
CASSLSLAGVDNEQFF
TGTGCCAGCAGCCTTAGCTTAGCGGGAGTTGACAATGAGCAGTTCTTC
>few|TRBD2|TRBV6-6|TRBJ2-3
CASREGTLTDTQYF
TGTGCCAGCCGGGAGGGGACTCTCACAGATACGCAGTATTTT
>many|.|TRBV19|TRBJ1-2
CASTGSDYGYTF
TGTGCCAGTACCGGCAGTGATTATGGCTACACCTTC
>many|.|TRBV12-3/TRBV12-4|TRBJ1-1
CASRLQNTEAFF
TGTGCCAGCAGGCTACAGAACACTGAAGCTTTCTTT
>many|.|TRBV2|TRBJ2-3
CASNGGTDTQYF
TGTGCCAGCAACGGCGGCACAGATACGCAGTATTTT
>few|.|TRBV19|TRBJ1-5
CASTLTAMGYGQPQHF
TGTGCCAGTACCTTGACAGCGATGGGATACGGTCAGCCCCAGCATTTT
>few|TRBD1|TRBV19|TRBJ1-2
CASSSSPGQGSVGYTF
TGTGCCAGTAGCTCTTCTCCGGGACAGGGTTCAGTTGGCTACACCTTC
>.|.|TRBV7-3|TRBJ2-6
CASSTSGGAGANVLTF
TGTGCCAGCAGCACTAGTGGGGGCGCTGGGGCCAACGTCCTGACTTTC
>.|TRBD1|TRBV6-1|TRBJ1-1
CASRRDSWNTEAFF
TGTGCCAGCAGGCGGGACAGTTGGAACACTGAAGCTTTCTTT
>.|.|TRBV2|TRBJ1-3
CASRISQGNTIYF
TGTGCCAGCAGGATAAGTCAAGGAAACACCATATATTTT
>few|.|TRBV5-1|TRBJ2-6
CASSLEANVLTF
TGCGCCAGCAGCTTGGAGGCCAACGTCCTGACTTTC
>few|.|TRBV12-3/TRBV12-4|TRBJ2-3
CASSIPSRGTDTQYF
TGTGCCAGCAGTATTCCTAGCCGGGGCACAGATACGCAGTATTTT
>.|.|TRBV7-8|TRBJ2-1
CASSPRARVNNEQFF
TGTGCCAGCAGCCCCCGCGCACGAGTAAACAATGAGCAGTTCTTC
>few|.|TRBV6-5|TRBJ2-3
CASSPGLYTDTQYF
TGTGCCAGCAGTCCTGGACTATACACAGATACGCAGTATTTT
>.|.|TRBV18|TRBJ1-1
CASSFSRENTEAFF
TGTGCCAGCTCATTCTCCAGGGAGAACACTGAAGCTTTCTTT
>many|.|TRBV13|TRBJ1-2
CASRPAGDNYGYTF
TGTGCCAGCAGACCTGCCGGGGATAACTATGGCTACACCTTC
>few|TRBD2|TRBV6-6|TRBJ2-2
CASRLAGITGELFF
TGTGCCAGTAGACTAGCGGGAATAACCGGGGAGCTGTTTTTT
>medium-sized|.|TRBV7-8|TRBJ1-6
CASSLEGNSPLHF
TGTGCCAGCAGCTTAGAGGGGAATTCACCCCTCCACTTT
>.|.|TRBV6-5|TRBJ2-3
CASTRPGADTQYF
TGTGCCAGCACCCGCCCCGGGGCAGATACGCAGTATTTT
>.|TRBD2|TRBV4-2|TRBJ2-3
CASSQAASGPTDTQYF
TGTGCCAGCAGCCAAGCGGCTAGCGGACCCACAGATACGCAGTATTTT
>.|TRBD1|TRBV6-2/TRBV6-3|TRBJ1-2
CASSVSPGQAMDGYTF
TGTGCCAGCAGTGTCTCTCCGGGACAGGCCATGGATGGCTACACCTTC
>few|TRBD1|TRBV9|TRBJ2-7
CASSLRTGRTYEQYF
TGTGCCAGCAGCCTGAGGACAGGGCGAACCTACGAGCAGTACTTC
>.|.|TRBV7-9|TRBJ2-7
CASSPTGPSDEQYF
TGTGCCAGCAGCCCGACCGGTCCATCGGACGAGCAGTACTTC
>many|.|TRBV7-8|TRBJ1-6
CASSSNPGRTNSPLHF
TGTGCCAGCAGCTCAAATCCCGGGAGGACGAATTCACCCCTCCACTTT
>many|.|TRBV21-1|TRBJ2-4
CASSKYGPYDKNIQYF
TGTGCCAGCAGCAAATACGGCCCCTATGACAAAAACATTCAGTACTTC
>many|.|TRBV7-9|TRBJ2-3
CASSLRLGDADTQYF
TGTGCCAGCAGCTTAAGACTAGGGGACGCAGATACGCAGTATTTT
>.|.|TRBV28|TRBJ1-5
CASRTVDSNQPQHF
TGTGCCAGCAGGACTGTTGACTCCAATCAGCCCCAGCATTTT
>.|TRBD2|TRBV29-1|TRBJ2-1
CSVERLAGGRREQFF
TGCAGCGTTGAACGACTAGCGGGAGGACGAAGAGAGCAGTTCTTC
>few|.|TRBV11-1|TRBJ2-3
CASSFGGVTDTQYF
TGTGCCAGCAGCTTCGGGGGAGTGACAGATACGCAGTATTTT
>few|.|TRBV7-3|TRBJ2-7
CASSVGQAYEQYF
TGTGCCAGCAGCGTGGGACAAGCCTACGAGCAGTACTTC
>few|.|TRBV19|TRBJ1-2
CASSTNIGTRGSRGGYTF
TGTGCCAGTAGTACGAATATAGGGACTCGAGGAAGCCGGGGTGGCTACACCTTC